This TCR beta chain was documented in a study of blood T cell repertoires in COVID-19 (dated by TCRdb to 2020 to 2022). About the study as a whole: Samples from collaborators originated in the United States, Italy and Spain and spanned both the acute and convalescent phases of COVID-19. The material from the prospective study consisted of cDNA or gDNA derived from T cells, B-cell-depleted T cells, or PBMCs. Deeply sampled blood TCRbeta repertoires from subjects exposed to, actively infected with, or recovered from COVID-19 were included in the dataset. The repertoires were released in a freely available public database intended as a resource for research on the immune response to SARS-CoV-2. Samples came from the ongoing ImmuneRACE study (first 160 participants) plus 1,254 subjects from 6 global collaborators. A de-identified subject ID, COVID-19 status, age in years and sex were almost always included in the sample metadata. Where available, HLA class I and class II types were taken from metadata supplied by the sample provider and were not determined by assay-based typing.

The immunoSEQ Assay, a bias-controlled multiplex PCR, was used to amplify TCRbeta CDR3 regions from genomic DNA. The study's processing was this. The number of nucleated cells in each sample was estimated by amplification of reference gene primers within the assay. Sequence reads were collapsed and filtered to measure the absolute abundance of every unique TCRbeta CDR3 rearrangement. Productive Simpson clonality was computed per sample as the square root of Simpson's diversity index over productive rearrangements. TCRdb mirrors the immuneACCESS table, restricted to in-frame sequences. Some clones are absent from its copies; in checked studies, under half trace to an unresolved V gene, and the reason for the others is unknown. Clone size and V and J calls were adopted from that table, with D and trimming inferred from the DNA. The sample yields more than 120,000 clones; 80% to 90% were counted once. 2.6% of the sample is taken by the ten largest.

In regard to this clone: No antigen is known for it. No much larger clone is present one base from it, and per-base qualities are unavailable.

The full study reports these points: How much clinical and demographic metadata was included differed by source and by participant, and the metadata was provided uncurated.

Collaborating institutions collected whole blood in K2EDTA tubes following their own protocols. For TCRbeta analysis, collaborator samples were shipped as frozen whole blood, as isolated PBMCs, or as DNA extracted from either sample type. V ends up 8 bases short and J 4 bases short, with an unmatched junction base count of 6. Spanning cysteine to phenylalanine, the CDR3 consists of 13 amino acids. Solely the CDR3 DNA is kept, with 39 bases framed from the first base. CDR1 and CDR2 were assigned from the germline V gene (reference sequence) as LNHDA and SQIVND. This sequence uses TRBV19 and TRBJ2-5; the junction holds 8 bases that match TRBD2. Material for sequencing was peripheral blood. The TCR originated in a human donor with acute or convalescent COVID-19. The donor label of this sample is uncertain. The CDR3 region reads CASSPGGPETQYF. Here is the DNA: TGTGCCAGTTCCCCGGGGGGGCCAGAGACCCAGTACTTC.